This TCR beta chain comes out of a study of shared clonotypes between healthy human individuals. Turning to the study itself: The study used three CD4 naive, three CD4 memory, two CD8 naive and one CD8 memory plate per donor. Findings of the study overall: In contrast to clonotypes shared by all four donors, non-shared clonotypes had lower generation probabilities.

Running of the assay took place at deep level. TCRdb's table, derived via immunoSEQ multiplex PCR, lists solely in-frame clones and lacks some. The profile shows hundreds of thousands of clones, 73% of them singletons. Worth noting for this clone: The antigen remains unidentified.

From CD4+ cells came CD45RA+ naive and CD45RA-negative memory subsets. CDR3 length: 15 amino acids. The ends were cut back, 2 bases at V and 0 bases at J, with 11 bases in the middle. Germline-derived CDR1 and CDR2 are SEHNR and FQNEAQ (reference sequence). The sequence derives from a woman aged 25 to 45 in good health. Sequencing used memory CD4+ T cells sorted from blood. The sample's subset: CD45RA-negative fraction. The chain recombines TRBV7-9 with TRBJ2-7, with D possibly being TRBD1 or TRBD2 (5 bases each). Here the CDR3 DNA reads TGTGCCAGCAGCTTAAACGGGGCTAGCTCCTACGAGCAGTACTTC. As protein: CASSLNGASSYEQYF.